The 9 T cell receptor beta chains below were found in one sample sequenced in a study of T cells in Graves' hyperthyroidism and ophthalmopathy (dated by TCRdb to the late 2010s). The method behind the library was multiplex PCR. Sequencing was performed on an Illumina HiSeq 2000. TCR beta CDR3 regions were amplified from RNA transcripts. The TCR CDR3 was subjected to a first round of RT-PCR using the HTBI primer set and the Qiagen OneStep RT-PCR kit. The public reads were quality trimmed at Q25 with fastp and then assembled into clones with MiXCR by TCRdb, keeping productive beta chains. Each entry is one CDR3 protein sequence, shown with its most common DNA and genes. This sample holds around 600,000 distinct CDR3 sequences; 12% to 15% were observed only once. The ten largest clonotypes hold about 6.6% of the sample. The sequenced sample was blood. These receptors came from a woman between 18 and 29 years old with Graves' ophthalmopathy.

This clonotype came up many times. This sequence joins TRBV2 and TRBJ1-1; D is undetermined. The ends were cut back, 6 bases at V and 3 bases at J, with 17 bases in the middle. The CDR3 has 15 amino acids. Germline assignment: CDR1 SNHLY and CDR2 FYNNEI. In DNA form, the CDR3 reads TGTGCCAGCAGCGACGGTCGTTGGGGTTACACTGAAGCTTTCTTT. It yields the protein CASSDGRWGYTEAFF.

The chain recombines TRBV10-3 with TRBJ2-3, with 8 bases identical to TRBD1. With V trimmed by 5 bases and J by 4 bases, 5 bases remained unmatched. Germline V gene data show CDR1 as ENHRY and CDR2 as SYGVKD. The CDR3 covers 14 residues. The CDR3 DNA follows: TGTGCCATCAGTCTACAGGGGGAGGCAGATACGCAGTATTTT. This sequence encodes CAISLQGEADTQYF.

The sample holds a few counts of this clonotype. This chain uses TRBV20-1 with TRBJ1-1; TRBD1 is a possible D gene (5 bases). The CDR3 has 11 amino acids. Germline V CDR1 and CDR2: DFQATT, SNEGSKA (reference sequence). The V end was cut by 5 bases, the J end by 7 bases, with 11 bases between. In DNA, the CDR3 is TGCAGTGCTTCCGACAGAATTGAAGCTTTCTTT. Amino acid sequence: CSASDRIEAFF.

This clonotype was observed many times. The rearrangement joins TRBV12-3 or TRBV12-4 to TRBJ2-7; 7 nucleotides line up with TRBD2. There are 13 residues in the CDR3. The trim removed 5 bases at V and 3 bases at J, leaving 4 bases unmatched. The chain's CDR3 is CASSKGRDYEQYF. The CDR3 region has the DNA TGTGCCAGCAGTAAGGGGAGGGACTACGAGCAGTACTTC.

The gene calls are TRBV20-1 and TRBJ2-7, with 13 bases aligning to TRBD2. The trim removed 3 bases at V and 4 bases at J, leaving 9 bases unmatched. Germline V CDR1 and CDR2: DFQATT, SNEGSKA (reference sequence). The CDR3 length is 16 residues. CDR3 coding DNA: TGCAGTGCTAGTGGATGGACTAGCGGGAGCAATTACGAGCAGTACTTC. Translation gives CSASGWTSGSNYEQYF.

This chain's CDR3 is CASSQGEITEAFF. As DNA, the CDR3 is TGCGCCAGCAGCCAGGGCGAGATCACTGAAGCTTTCTTT. V and J are TRBV4-1 and TRBJ1-1, with D uncertain. Trimming stripped 3 bases from V and 4 bases from J, with 9 bases between. The CDR3 sequence is 13 residues long. The germline CDR1 and CDR2 sequences are MGHRA and YSYEKL.

This clonotype was observed at least ten times. The chain joins TRBV2 to TRBJ2-7, with 10 bases lining up with TRBD2. Looked up from germline, CDR1 is SNHLY and CDR2 is FYNNEI. The CDR3 length is 15 residues. The J segment lost 2 bases and the V segment lost 8 bases, leaving 9 bases of the junction unmatched. CDR3 coding DNA: TGTGCCAGCTCCCTGACTAGCGGGTTTGCCTACGAGCAGTACTTC. Its translation: CASSLTSGFAYEQYF.

This clonotype was detected ten times or more. CDR3 residues: CSARDRTPNRGQVYEQYF. The CDR3 bases are TGCAGTGCTAGAGATCGGACCCCTAACAGGGGACAGGTCTACGAGCAGTACTTC. The chain employs TRBV20-1 and TRBJ2-7, with 8 bases identical to TRBD1. CDR3 size: 18 residues. Germline lookup yields CDR1 DFQATT and CDR2 SNEGSKA (reference sequence). Trimming took 0 bases from V and 3 from J; bases not matched to a gene: 16.

This clonotype was observed many times. The chain uses TRBV7-9 and TRBJ1-1, with 8 bases fitting TRBD1. Germline-derived CDR1 and CDR2 are SEHNR and FQNEAQ (reference sequence). V lost 1 base, J lost 4 bases, and 5 bases stayed unmatched. This CDR3 contains 15 residues. CDR3 amino acids: CASSLVPGGGTEAFF. The CDR3 DNA follows: TGTGCCAGCAGCTTAGTTCCAGGGGGCGGCACTGAAGCTTTCTTT.